The 26 T cell receptor beta chains in this list originate from one sample, sequenced in a study of regulatory T cells in long-lasting Graves disease. This sample's time point: newly diagnosed GD, antithyroid drugs for less than 3 months. PBMC RNA served as the TCR library source. HTBI primers from iRepertoire and Arm-PCR of CDR3 regions yielded the TCR beta libraries. TCRdb reanalysed the multiplex PCR reads using MiXCR and keeps one entry per CDR3 protein. The sample yields 400,000 to 450,000 distinct CDR3 sequences, approximately 16% seen once. This sample also appeared in a second study, on T cells in Graves' hyperthyroidism and ophthalmopathy.

The sequencing used peripheral blood mononuclear cells (PBMCs), collected at new diagnosis, from a patient treated with antithyroid drugs. The receptors derive from a woman aged 25 to 39 with Graves disease.

This clonotype occurred many times. The chain combines TRBV20-1 with TRBJ2-1, with a tentative D call TRBD1 (6 bases). Germline CDR1 DFQATT, CDR2 SNEGSKA (reference sequence). The CDR3 consists of 13 residues. The germline V and J ends were trimmed by 5 bases and 6 bases, with 14 bases remaining between them. The CDR3 DNA reads as TGCAGTGCTCCCCCTGGGGGCAGCAATGAGCAGTTCTTC. This encodes CSAPPGGSNEQFF.

This clonotype was picked up a small number of times. The chain uses TRBV27 and TRBJ1-2; a weak D match, TRBD1 (5 bases). There are 14 residues in the CDR3. CDR1 is MNHEY and CDR2 is SMNVEV in the germline V gene (reference sequence). V lost 2 bases and J 6 bases, leaving 13 bases between the germline ends. The CDR3 protein is CASSLRTGPHGYTF. CDR3 bases: TGTGCCAGCAGTTTACGGACGGGACCTCATGGCTACACCTTC.

This clonotype occurred many times. This chain connects TRBV12-3 or TRBV12-4 to TRBJ1-4; D is possibly TRBD1 (6 bases). Trimming took off 1 base at V and 7 bases at J, with 10 bases between the two ends. This CDR3 has 14 amino acids. This CDR3 reads CASSLVTGGEKLFF. DNA of the CDR3: TGTGCCAGCAGTTTAGTGACAGGCGGTGAAAAACTGTTTTTT.

This clonotype showed up many times. J is TRBJ2-7 and V is TRBV20-1; D gene ambiguous. The V and J ends lost 5 bases and 2 bases respectively, with 13 bases between them. The germline gives CDR1 DFQATT, CDR2 SNEGSKA (reference sequence). The CDR3 runs to 13 residues. CDR3 coding DNA: TGCAGTGCTCCCACCCCCGAGACCTACGAGCAGTACTTC. It codes for CSAPTPETYEQYF.

The chain carries TRBV7-2 and TRBJ1-2, with D hard to call. Germline CDR1 SGHTA, CDR2 FQGNSA. Trimming cost V 5 bases and J 6 bases, with 19 bases left between them. The CDR3 extends over 15 amino acids. The CDR3 here is CASSPYPPFTHGYTF. In DNA form, the CDR3 reads TGTGCCAGCAGCCCGTATCCCCCGTTTACCCATGGCTACACCTTC.

This clonotype was picked up many times. The V call is TRBV11-2, the J call TRBJ2-7; TRBD1 matches 8 bases. Germline V gene lookup returns CDR1 SGHAT and CDR2 FQNNGV. With 4 bases clipped from V and 4 bases from J, the junction kept 15 bases outside the gene matches. The CDR3 length is 17 residues. CDR3 sequence reads: CASSSGLSRTGIYEQYF. CDR3 coding DNA: TGTGCCAGCAGCTCAGGGCTCTCTCGGACAGGGATTTACGAGCAGTACTTC.

The chain employs TRBV12-3 or TRBV12-4 and TRBJ2-7; D uncertain. Trimming pared 7 bases from V and 2 bases from J, leaving 12 bases between. This CDR3 is built from 13 residues. The CDR3: CASMNAGTYEQYF. Here the CDR3 DNA reads TGTGCCAGCATGAACGCAGGAACCTACGAGCAGTACTTC.

This clonotype has just a few counts. This chain uses TRBV6-2 or TRBV6-3 with TRBJ1-6; perhaps TRBD1 as D (6 bases). The V end lost 7 bases, the J end lost 7 bases, and 11 bases lay between the germline ends. The CDR3 is made up of 13 amino acids. Germline CDR1 reads MNHEY; CDR2 reads SVGEGT. In nucleotides, the CDR3 is TGTGCCAGCAAGTGGACAGCGAATTCACCCCTCCACTTT. This codes for CASKWTANSPLHF.

This clonotype was seen at least ten times. The J gene is TRBJ1-5, the V gene TRBV7-9, with D hard to call. CDR1 is SEHNR and CDR2 is FQNEAQ in the germline V gene (reference sequence). Trimming pared 4 bases from V and 6 bases from J, leaving 16 bases between. CDR3 length equals 15 residues. The CDR3 spells CASSSSGRVGQPQHF. In DNA, the CDR3 is TGTGCCAGCAGCTCCTCGGGTCGAGTCGGTCAGCCCCAGCATTTT. Using reference TRBV7-9 and TRBJ1-5 for the parts outside the CDR3, the full variable domain is DTGVSQNPRHKITKRGQNVTFRCDPISEHNRLYWYRQTLGQGPEFLTYFQNEAQLEKSRLLSDRFSAERPKGSFSTLEIQRTEQGDSAMYLCASSSSGRVGQPQHFGDGTRLSIL.

In the case of this clonotype: This could be a read error, since a much larger clone is one nucleotide away. The rearrangement links TRBV20-1 to TRBJ2-1, with 14 bases matching TRBD2. The V and J ends lost 0 bases and 10 bases, in that order; junction bases with no gene match: 17. The CDR3 runs to 19 residues. CDR1 is DFQATT and CDR2 is SNEGSKA in the germline V gene (reference sequence). As DNA, the CDR3 is TGCAGTGCTAGAGACCCTACGACTAGCGGGAGGGCCTTGCTGTGGGAGCAGTTCTTC. This codes for CSARDPTTSGRALLWEQFF.

This clonotype was observed many times. An end of the junction does not agree with germline; a read error may underlie this. V and J are TRBV28 and TRBJ2-1, with D perhaps matching TRBD2 (5 bases). In germline, CDR1 is MDHEN, CDR2 SYDVKM. The CDR3 totals 15 residues. The DNA of the CDR3 is TGTGCCAGCAGTACCGCTGTTGAGGGCCAGTTTTATCAGCTCTTC. Translated, it gives CASSTAVEGQFYQLF.

This chain links TRBV5-1 with TRBJ2-3; 7 positions match TRBD2. V shed 4 bases, J shed 1 base, and the junction held 9 bases outside the gene matches. In germline, CDR1 is SGHRS, CDR2 YFSETQ. This CDR3 is built from 16 residues. CDR3 region: CASSPTLAVGTDTQYF. Written as DNA, the CDR3 is TGCGCCAGCAGCCCCACGCTAGCGGTTGGCACAGATACGCAGTATTTT.

This clonotype was recorded only once. Since a much larger clone is just one base distant, this may be a read error. The chain couples TRBV5-1 to TRBJ2-7; 10 bases fit TRBD1. Looked up from germline, CDR1 is SGHRS and CDR2 is YFSETQ. The CDR3 totals 18 residues. Here the CDR3 DNA reads TGCGCCGGCAGCTTGCGTGAGCTTGGGGACAGGGGAGGCTACGAGCAGTACTTC. Its translation is CAGSLRELGDRGGYEQYF.

A few counts support this clonotype. This sequence joins TRBV2 and TRBJ1-6; 8 bases are a match to TRBD1. CDR3 length: 14 residues. Germline assignment: CDR1 SNHLY and CDR2 FYNNEI. V lost 5 bases, J lost 6 bases, and 3 bases stayed unmatched. CDR3 protein: CASSRQGINSPLHF. For the CDR3, the DNA is TGTGCCAGCAGTAGACAGGGGATTAATTCACCCCTCCACTTT.

This clonotype was observed a handful of times. This rearrangement joins TRBV5-6 to TRBJ1-1, with D uncertain. This CDR3 has 14 residues. V was pared by 2 bases and J by 1 base, with 9 bases between. CDR1 SGHDT and CDR2 YYEEEE come from the germline V gene. This CDR3 is CASSFNTKNTEAFF. For the CDR3, the DNA is TGTGCCAGCAGCTTTAACACTAAGAACACTGAAGCTTTCTTT. The full variable domain, completed using reference TRBV5-6 and TRBJ1-1, is DAGVTQSPTHLIKTRGQQVTLRCSPKSGHDTVSWYQQALGQGPQFIFQYYEEEERQRGNFPDRFSGHQFPNYSSELNVNALLLGDSALYLCASSFNTKNTEAFFGQGTRLTVV.

This clonotype has ten or more counts. The CDR3 region is CASSPNFPPYEQYF. The DNA of the CDR3 is TGTGCCAGCAGTCCAAACTTTCCGCCCTACGAGCAGTACTTC. The chain has TRBV28 and TRBJ2-7; D gene ambiguous. Germline CDR1 is MDHEN and CDR2 is SYDVKM. The CDR3 length is 14 residues. The ends were cut back, 5 bases at V and 2 bases at J, with 13 bases in the middle.

The chain links TRBV14 to TRBJ2-1; TRBD1 agrees at 7 bases. The CDR3 contains 15 residues. Germline V gives CDR1 SGHDN, CDR2 FVKESK. J gave up 3 bases and V 1 base, and 3 bases lay outside the gene matches. CDR3 sequence reads: CASSQGQGFYNEQFF. The CDR3 bases are TGTGCCAGCAGCCAAGGACAGGGATTCTACAATGAGCAGTTCTTC.

In its sample, this clonotype was seen a few times. The chain links TRBV19 to TRBJ2-7; perhaps D is TRBD1 or TRBD2 (6 bases each). The V end was cut by 3 bases, the J end by 2 bases, with 11 bases between. Germline lookup yields CDR1 LNHDA and CDR2 SQIVND (reference sequence). CDR3 length: 14 residues. The CDR3 protein is CASSIGGAAYEQYF. DNA for the CDR3: TGTGCCAGTAGTATCGGGGGCGCCGCCTACGAGCAGTACTTC.

This clonotype has more than one count but fewer than ten. V is TRBV12-3 or TRBV12-4 and J is TRBJ2-1, with D perhaps being TRBD1 or TRBD2 (6 bases each). V dropped 2 bases and J dropped 11 bases, with 19 bases sitting between them. This CDR3 is 15 amino acids long. CDR3 residues: CASSLRGENYDKQFF. CDR3 bases: TGTGCCAGCAGTTTAAGGGGGGAGAATTATGATAAGCAGTTCTTC.

This clonotype was counted a few times. The CDR3 bases are TGTGCCAGTCAGGGTAGCGGTGCGGAGCTGTTTTTT. Amino acid sequence: CASQGSGAELFF. The rearrangement links TRBV28 to TRBJ2-2, with D perhaps TRBD2 (6 bases). V lost 9 bases to trimming and J lost 10 bases, with 15 bases between them. CDR3 length: 12 amino acids. Germline V lookup: CDR1 MDHEN, CDR2 SYDVKM.

The table lists this clonotype with many counts. The chain carries TRBV6-1 and TRBJ2-5; perhaps TRBD2 as D (6 bases). This CDR3 spans 14 amino acids. CDR1 and CDR2 (germline): MNHNS, SASEGT. Trimming cost V 0 bases and J 5 bases, with 10 bases left between them. CDR3 in DNA: TGTGCCAGCAGTGAAGCGCGGGGCCGGGAGACCCAGTACTTC. Its translation: CASSEARGRETQYF.

This clonotype was detected ten times or more. A junction boundary mismatches the germline segment, possibly from a read error. The genes are TRBV7-7 and TRBJ2-7; the D is unclear. CDR1 is SSHAT, CDR2 FNYEAQ, per germline (reference sequence). The CDR3 is 13 amino acids. In nucleotides, the CDR3 is TGTGCTAGCAGCTTAAACCCGACCGGTGAGCAGTACTTC. This translates into CASSLNPTGEQYF.

This clonotype was recorded many times. The gene calls are TRBV2 and TRBJ2-1; 9 bases agree with TRBD2. Germline values: CDR1 SNHLY, CDR2 FYNNEI. The V segment lost 10 bases and the J segment 7 bases; nucleotides outside the gene matches: 8. This CDR3 is 13 amino acids long. CDR3 bases: TGTGCCATTTGGGATAGCGGGAGTAATGAGCAGTTCTTC. Protein: CAIWDSGSNEQFF.

This clonotype was picked up many times. This chain joins TRBV7-9 and TRBJ1-5; D may be TRBD1 (6 bases). CDR1 is SEHNR, CDR2 FQNEAQ, per germline (reference sequence). The CDR3 contains 13 residues. V dropped 3 bases and J dropped 7 bases, with 10 bases sitting between them. The CDR3 here is CASSLDRGQPQHF. CDR3 sequence (DNA): TGTGCCAGCAGCTTGGATAGGGGGCAGCCCCAGCATTTT.

This clonotype was counted only a few times. V is TRBV5-1 and J is TRBJ2-3; 7 nucleotides line up with TRBD1. Germline trimming cut 4 bases from V and 0 bases from J; bases unmatched to any gene: 11. Germline V gene lookup returns CDR1 SGHRS and CDR2 YFSETQ. This CDR3 is built from 17 residues. CDR3 DNA: TGCGCCAGCAGCGGGGGAAGACAGGGCACTAGCACAGATACGCAGTATTTT. The encoded protein is CASSGGRQGTSTDTQYF.

The rearrangement joins TRBV19 to TRBJ2-7, with 7 bases matching TRBD2. CDR1 is LNHDA, CDR2 SQIVND, per germline (reference sequence). Germline trimming cut 1 base from V and 3 bases from J; bases unmatched to any gene: 6. The CDR3 sequence is 15 residues long. CDR3 sequence (DNA): TGTGCCAGTAGTATAGGATCTAGCGGCCTCTACGAGCAGTACTTC. Protein: CASSIGSSGLYEQYF.